This record concerns one T cell receptor beta chain sequence. This specimen includes other DNA sequences encoding the same CDR3. This record belongs to a study of shared clonotypes between healthy human individuals. The CDR3 runs 14 residues. The germline V gene has CDR1 SGHNT and CDR2 YYREEE (reference sequence). V was cut by 0 bases and J by 0 bases, with 6 bases left in between. Libraries were prepared by immunoSEQ multiplex PCR; TCRdb keeps only in-frame clonotypes and omits some of them. Of 950,000 to 1,200,000 clones listed, about 80% are singletons. The TCR comes from a young man in good health. Some clones in this sample may be carry-over from other donors' samples. Sequenced sample: memory CD4+ T cells from PBMCs. Subset indicated: CD45RA-negative fraction. The rearrangement joins TRBV5-4 to TRBJ2-5; D gene ambiguous. DNA of the CDR3: TGTGCCAGCAGCTTGGTCGGGTACCAAGAGACCCAGTACTTC. Protein product: CASSLVGYQETQYF. Full variable domain (outside the CDR3, taken from reference TRBV5-4 and TRBJ2-5): ETGVTQSPTHLIKTRGQQVTLRCSSQSGHNTVSWYQQALGQGPQFIFQYYREEENGRGNFPPRFSGLQFPNYSSELNVNALELDDSALYLCASSLVGYQETQYFGPGTRLLVL.